What follows are 8 T cell receptor beta chains derived from one specimen sequenced in a study of CD8 T cells in ankylosing spondylitis. TCRdb re-derived calls from the 5' RACE reads in MiXCR, one entry per CDR3 protein. Of 50,000 to 60,000 distinct CDR3 sequences listed, 7.4% are singletons. The sample consisted of blood, either unsorted or a sorted T cell fraction (not recorded which). The receptors come from a female donor with ankylosing spondylitis or in good health (not recorded which).

This chain uses TRBV11-2 with TRBJ1-5; D remains ambiguous. With 3 bases removed from V and 4 bases from J, the gap between germline ends came to 7 bases. Germline V gene data show CDR1 as SGHAT and CDR2 as FQNNGV. The CDR3 is 13 amino acids. The CDR3 nucleotides are TGTGCCAGCAGCTTCGGCAGTAATCAGCCCCAGCATTTT. It encodes CASSFGSNQPQHF. The whole variable domain, remainder taken from reference TRBV11-2 and TRBJ1-5, is EAGVAQSPRYKIIEKRQSVAFWCNPISGHATLYWYQQILGQGPKLLIQFQNNGVVDDSQLPKDRFSAERLKGVDSTLKIQPAKLEDSAVYLCASSFGSNQPQHFGDGTRLSIL.

This clonotype was counted ten times or more. The rearrangement joins TRBV5-1 to TRBJ1-1, with D uncertain. CDR3 length: 16 residues. Per the germline V gene, CDR1 is SGHRS and CDR2 is YFSETQ. Trimming took 1 base from V and 5 from J, leaving 18 bases between them. The CDR3 bases are TGCGCCAGCAGCTTGCTTATGAACTCCGCGGAAACTGAAGCTTTCTTT. Translation gives CASSLLMNSAETEAFF.

This chain links TRBV7-2 with TRBJ1-2; D is uncertain. Trimming cost V 1 base and J 7 bases, with 10 bases left between them. The CDR3 consists of 13 residues. The germline V gene has CDR1 SGHTA and CDR2 FQGNSA. The CDR3 DNA reads as TGTGCCAGCAGCTTAGATGGCATCTCTGGCTACACCTTC. Its protein is CASSLDGISGYTF.

This clonotype was recorded many times. The rearrangement uses TRBV11-2 and TRBJ2-3, with 7 bases aligning to TRBD1. Losses at the gene ends were 2 bases for V and 0 bases for J; bases not matched to a gene: 5. Germline CDR1 is SGHAT and CDR2 is FQNNGV. This CDR3 is 16 amino acids long. The CDR3 nucleotides are TGTGCCAGCAGCTTACCCGGGACAGCTAGCACAGATACGCAGTATTTT. This gives the protein CASSLPGTASTDTQYF.

There are many counts of this clonotype. CDR3 nucleotide sequence: TGTGCCAGCAGCTTGCAGGGTGGCAATCAGCCCCAGCATTTT. Protein sequence: CASSLQGGNQPQHF. The chain employs TRBV7-9 and TRBJ1-5, with a possible D match to TRBD1 (5 bases). V lost 3 bases and J lost 2, with 8 bases in between. This CDR3 has 14 residues. Germline V gene data show CDR1 as SEHNR and CDR2 as FQNEAQ (reference sequence).

Many counts were recorded for this clonotype. The genes are TRBV5-1 and TRBJ2-1; the D gene is possibly TRBD1 (6 bases). With 2 bases removed from V and 7 bases from J, the gap between germline ends came to 13 bases. The CDR3 extends over 14 amino acids. Germline CDR1 is SGHRS and CDR2 is YFSETQ. The CDR3 spells CASSFINRVNEQFF. Here the CDR3 DNA reads TGCGCCAGCAGCTTCATAAACAGGGTGAATGAGCAGTTCTTC.

The chain has TRBV29-1 and TRBJ2-3; D gene uncertain. The V end lost 5 bases, the J end lost 0 bases, and 9 bases lay between the germline ends. The CDR3 contains 13 residues. Germline CDR1 is SQVTM and CDR2 is ANQGSEA. The CDR3 DNA follows: TGCAGCGTTTCAGAGGAGAGCACAGATACGCAGTATTTT. Its protein is CSVSEESTDTQYF.

This clonotype was seen ten or more times. Since a much larger clone is just one base distant, this may be a read error. The chain carries TRBV30 and TRBJ2-5; D is possibly TRBD2 (5 bases). Germline V gives CDR1 GTSNPN, CDR2 SVGIG (reference sequence). The CDR3 length is 11 residues. The CDR3 nucleotides are TGTGCCGGGAGTGTCCAAGAGACCCAGTACTTC. It translates to CAGSVQETQYF. Based on the CDR3 plus reference TRBV30 and TRBJ2-5, the full variable domain is SQTIHQWPATLVQPVGSPLSLECTVEGTSNPNLYWYRQAAGRGLQLLFYSVGIGQISSEVPQNLSASRPQDRQFILSSKKLLLSDSGFYLCAGSVQETQYFGPGTRLLVL.